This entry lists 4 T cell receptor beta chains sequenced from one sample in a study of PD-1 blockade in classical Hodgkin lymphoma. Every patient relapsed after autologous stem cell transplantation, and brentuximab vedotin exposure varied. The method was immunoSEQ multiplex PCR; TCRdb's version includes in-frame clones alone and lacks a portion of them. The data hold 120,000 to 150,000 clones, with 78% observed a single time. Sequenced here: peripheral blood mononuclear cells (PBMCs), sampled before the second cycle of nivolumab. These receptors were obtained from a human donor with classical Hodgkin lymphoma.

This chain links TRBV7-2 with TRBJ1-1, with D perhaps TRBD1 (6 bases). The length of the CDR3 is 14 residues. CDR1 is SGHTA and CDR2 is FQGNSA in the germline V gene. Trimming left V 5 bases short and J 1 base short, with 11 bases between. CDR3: CASSRTGKNTEAFF. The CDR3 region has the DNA TGTGCCAGCAGCCGTACAGGGAAGAACACTGAAGCTTTCTTT.

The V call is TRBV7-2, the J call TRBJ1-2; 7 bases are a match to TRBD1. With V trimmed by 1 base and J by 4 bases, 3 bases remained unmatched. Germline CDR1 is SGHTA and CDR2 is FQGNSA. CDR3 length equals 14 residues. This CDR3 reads CASSLGTGPYGYTF. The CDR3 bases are TGTGCCAGCAGCTTAGGGACAGGACCCTATGGCTACACCTTC.

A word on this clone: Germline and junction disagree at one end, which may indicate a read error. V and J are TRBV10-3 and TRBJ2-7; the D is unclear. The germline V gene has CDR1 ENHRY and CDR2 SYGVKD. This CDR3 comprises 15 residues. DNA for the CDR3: TGTGCCAGCAGTTACTCGCTCAAGTACACCTACGAGCAGTACTTC. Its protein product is CASSYSLKYTYEQYF.

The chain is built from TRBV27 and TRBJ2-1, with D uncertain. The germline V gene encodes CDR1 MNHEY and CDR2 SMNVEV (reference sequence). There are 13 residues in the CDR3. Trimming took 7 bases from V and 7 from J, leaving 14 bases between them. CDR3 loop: CASTRANENEQFF. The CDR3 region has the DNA TGTGCCAGCACCCGGGCCAACGAAAATGAGCAGTTCTTC.